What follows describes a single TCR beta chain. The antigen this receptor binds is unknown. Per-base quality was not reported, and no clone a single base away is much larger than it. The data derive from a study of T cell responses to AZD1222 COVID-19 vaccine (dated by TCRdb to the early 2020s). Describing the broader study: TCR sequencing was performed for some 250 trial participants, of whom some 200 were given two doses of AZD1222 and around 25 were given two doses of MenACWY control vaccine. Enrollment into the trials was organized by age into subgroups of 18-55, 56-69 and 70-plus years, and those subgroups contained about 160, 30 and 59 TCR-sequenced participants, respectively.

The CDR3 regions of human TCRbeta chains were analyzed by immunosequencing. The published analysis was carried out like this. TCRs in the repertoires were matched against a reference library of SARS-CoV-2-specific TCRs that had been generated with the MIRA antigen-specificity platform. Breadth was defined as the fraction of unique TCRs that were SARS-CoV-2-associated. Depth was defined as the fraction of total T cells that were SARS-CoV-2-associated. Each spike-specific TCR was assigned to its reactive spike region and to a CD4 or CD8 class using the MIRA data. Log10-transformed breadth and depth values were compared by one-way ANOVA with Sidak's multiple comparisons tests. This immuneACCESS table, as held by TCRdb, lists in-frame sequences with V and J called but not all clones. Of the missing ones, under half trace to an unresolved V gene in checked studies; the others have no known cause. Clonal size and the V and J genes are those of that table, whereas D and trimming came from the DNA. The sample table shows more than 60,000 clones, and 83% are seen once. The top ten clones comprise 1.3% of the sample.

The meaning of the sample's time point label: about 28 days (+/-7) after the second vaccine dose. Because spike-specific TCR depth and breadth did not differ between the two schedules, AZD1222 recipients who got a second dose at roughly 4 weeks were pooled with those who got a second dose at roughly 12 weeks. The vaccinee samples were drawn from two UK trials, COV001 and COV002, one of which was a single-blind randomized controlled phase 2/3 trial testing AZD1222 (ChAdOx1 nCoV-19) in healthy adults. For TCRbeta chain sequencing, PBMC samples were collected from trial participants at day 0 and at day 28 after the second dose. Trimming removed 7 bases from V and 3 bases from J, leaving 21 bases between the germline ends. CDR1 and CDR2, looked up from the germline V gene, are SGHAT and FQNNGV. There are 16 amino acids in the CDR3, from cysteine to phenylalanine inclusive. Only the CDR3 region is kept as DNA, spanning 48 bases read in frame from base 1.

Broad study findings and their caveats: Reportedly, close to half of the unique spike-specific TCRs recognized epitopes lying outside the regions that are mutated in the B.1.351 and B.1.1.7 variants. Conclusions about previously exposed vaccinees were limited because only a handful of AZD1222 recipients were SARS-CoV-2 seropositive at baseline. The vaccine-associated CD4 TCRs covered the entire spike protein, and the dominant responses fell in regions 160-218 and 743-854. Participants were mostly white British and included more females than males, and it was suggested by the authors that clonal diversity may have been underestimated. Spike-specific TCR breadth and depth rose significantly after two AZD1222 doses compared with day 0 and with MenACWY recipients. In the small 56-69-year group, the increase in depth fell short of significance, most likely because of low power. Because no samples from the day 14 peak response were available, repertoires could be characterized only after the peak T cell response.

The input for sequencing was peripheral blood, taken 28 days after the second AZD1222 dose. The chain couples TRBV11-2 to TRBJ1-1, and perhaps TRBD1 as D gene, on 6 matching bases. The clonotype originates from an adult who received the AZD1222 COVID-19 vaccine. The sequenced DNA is TGTGCCAGCACCCACCCTTTGGCAGGGGAGGACACTGAAGCTTTCTTT. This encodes CASTHPLAGEDTEAFF.